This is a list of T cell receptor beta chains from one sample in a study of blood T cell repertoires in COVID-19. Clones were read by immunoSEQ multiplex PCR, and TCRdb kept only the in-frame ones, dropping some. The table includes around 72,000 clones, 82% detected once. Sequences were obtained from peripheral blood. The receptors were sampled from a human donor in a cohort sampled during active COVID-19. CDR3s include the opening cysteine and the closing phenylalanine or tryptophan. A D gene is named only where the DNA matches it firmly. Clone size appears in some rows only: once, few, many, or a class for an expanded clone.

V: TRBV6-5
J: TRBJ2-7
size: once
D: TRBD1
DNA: TGTGCCAGCAGTTACAGGGTGACAGGGGGCGGCGAGCAGTACTTC
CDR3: CASSYRVTGGGEQYF

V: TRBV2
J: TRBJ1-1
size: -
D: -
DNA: TGTGCCAGCAGTGAACGACTGTTCACTGAAGCTTTCTTT
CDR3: CASSERLFTEAFF

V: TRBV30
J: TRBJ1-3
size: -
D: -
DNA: TGTGCCTGGAGTACCCCCCGAGACAGTGGAAACACCATATATTTT
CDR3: CAWSTPRDSGNTIYF

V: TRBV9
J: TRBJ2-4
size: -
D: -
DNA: TGTGCCAGCAGCGCAGGCGGGGAGAAAAACATTCAGTACTTC
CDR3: CASSAGGEKNIQYF

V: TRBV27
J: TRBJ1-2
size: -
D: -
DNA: TGTGCCAGCACTACAGGGATGTATGGCTACACCTTC
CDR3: CASTTGMYGYTF

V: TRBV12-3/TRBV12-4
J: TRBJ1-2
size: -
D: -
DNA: TGTGCCAGCAGTTTAGGACAGCTCTATGGCTACACCTTC
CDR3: CASSLGQLYGYTF

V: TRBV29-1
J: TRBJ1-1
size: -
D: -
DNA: TGCAGCGGCGGAGGGATCACTGAAGCTTTCTTT
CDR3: CSGGGITEAFF

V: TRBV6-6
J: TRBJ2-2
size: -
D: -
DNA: TGTGCCAGCAGTTGGGACATTAAGGCCTCTACCGGGGAGCTGTTTTTT
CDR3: CASSWDIKASTGELFF

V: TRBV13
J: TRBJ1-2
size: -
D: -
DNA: TGTGCCAGCAGCTTTACTTCGGACAACCGTAACTATGGCTACACCTTC
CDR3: CASSFTSDNRNYGYTF

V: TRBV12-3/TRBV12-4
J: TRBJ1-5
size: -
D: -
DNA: TGTGCCAGCAGTTTAGTTTCAAATCAGCCCCAGCATTTT
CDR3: CASSLVSNQPQHF

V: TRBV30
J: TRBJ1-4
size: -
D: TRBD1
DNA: TGTGCCTGGGGTACAGGGGGAGGAGATGAAAAACTGTTTTTT
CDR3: CAWGTGGGDEKLFF

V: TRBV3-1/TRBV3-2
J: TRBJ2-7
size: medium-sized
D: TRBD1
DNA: TGTGCCAGCAGCCAAGCCGGGACAGCTAGTATCTACGAGCAGTACTTC
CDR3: CASSQAGTASIYEQYF

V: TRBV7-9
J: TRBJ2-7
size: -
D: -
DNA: TGTGCCAGCAGATCTACAGGGAACTCCTACGAGCAGTACTTC
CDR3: CASRSTGNSYEQYF

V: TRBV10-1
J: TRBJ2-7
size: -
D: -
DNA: TGCGCCAGCAGTGAGTCGCTAATTTATGGGGCCAAAGGGGCCTACGAGCAGTACTTC
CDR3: CASSESLIYGAKGAYEQYF

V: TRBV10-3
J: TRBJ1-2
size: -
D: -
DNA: TGTGCCATCAGTGAGCCGGACAGTAACAACTATGGCTACACCTTC
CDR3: CAISEPDSNNYGYTF

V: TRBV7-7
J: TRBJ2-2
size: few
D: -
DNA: TGTGCCAGCAGCCCATCCCGGACAGCTACCGGGGAGCTGTTTTTT
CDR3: CASSPSRTATGELFF

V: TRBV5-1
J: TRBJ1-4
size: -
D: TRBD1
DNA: TGCGCCAGCAGAATAACAGGGGGAGTTGAAAAACTGTTTTTT
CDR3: CASRITGGVEKLFF

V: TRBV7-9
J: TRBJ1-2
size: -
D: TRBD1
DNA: TGTGCCAGCAGCTTAGGAAGGGACAGCAACTATGGCTACACCTTC
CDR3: CASSLGRDSNYGYTF

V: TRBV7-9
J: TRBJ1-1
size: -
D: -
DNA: TGTGCCAGCAGCCCCAACAGGGACAACACTGAAGCTTTCTTT
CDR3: CASSPNRDNTEAFF

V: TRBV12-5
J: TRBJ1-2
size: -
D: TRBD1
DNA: TGTGCTAGTGGTTTGGTACTTACCGGGACAGGGTCCTCTAACTATGGCTACACCTTC
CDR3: CASGLVLTGTGSSNYGYTF

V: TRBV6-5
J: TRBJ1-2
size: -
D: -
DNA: TGTGCCAGCAGTCCTACAGGGTTCTATGGCTACACCTTC
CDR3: CASSPTGFYGYTF

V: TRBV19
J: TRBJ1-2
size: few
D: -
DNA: TGTGCCAGTACCAATCTCCGAGGCGTCTATGGCTACACCTTC
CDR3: CASTNLRGVYGYTF

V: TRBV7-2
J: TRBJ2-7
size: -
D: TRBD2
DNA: TGTGCCAGCAGCCCCCGGACTAGAGGCGAGCAGTACTTC
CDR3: CASSPRTRGEQYF

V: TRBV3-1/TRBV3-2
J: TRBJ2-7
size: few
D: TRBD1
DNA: TGTGCCAGCAGCAGCCGGGACAGCTCCTACGAGCAGTACTTC
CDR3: CASSSRDSSYEQYF

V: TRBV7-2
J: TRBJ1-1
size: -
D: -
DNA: TGTGCCAGCAGTCAGGTCCGAGACAGTTTTGCTGAAGCTTTCTTT
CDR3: CASSQVRDSFAEAFF

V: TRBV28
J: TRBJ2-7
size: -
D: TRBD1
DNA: TGTGCCAGCACTATGGCAGGGGGCAACGAGCAGTACTTC
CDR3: CASTMAGGNEQYF

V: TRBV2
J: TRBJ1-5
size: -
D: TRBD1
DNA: TGTGCCAGCGGGGCCGGGACAGGGAGCTTCGCCCAGCATTTT
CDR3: CASGAGTGSFAQHF

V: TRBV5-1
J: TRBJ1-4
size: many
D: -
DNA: TGCGCCAGCCGTGGGGGGGACGAAAAACTGTTTTTT
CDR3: CASRGGDEKLFF

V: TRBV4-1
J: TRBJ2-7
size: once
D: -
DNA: TGCGCCAGCAGCCCCAGGGTTAGGGGAAACTACGAGCAGTACTTC
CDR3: CASSPRVRGNYEQYF

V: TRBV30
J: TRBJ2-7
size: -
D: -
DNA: TGTGCCTGGAGCCAGGGGAGGGCGTACGAGCAGTACTTC
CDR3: CAWSQGRAYEQYF

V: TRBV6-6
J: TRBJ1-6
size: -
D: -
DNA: TGTGCCAGCAGTTACACGGACTCGCGGCGGTCACCCCTCCACTTT
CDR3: CASSYTDSRRSPLHF

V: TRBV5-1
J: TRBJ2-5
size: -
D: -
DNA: TGCGCCAGCAGCTTGAATCCCATCCAAGAGACCCAGTACTTC
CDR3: CASSLNPIQETQYF

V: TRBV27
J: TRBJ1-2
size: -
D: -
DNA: TGTGCCAGCAGTTTTTCCAGGGCTCGAGGCTACACCTTC
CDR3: CASSFSRARGYTF

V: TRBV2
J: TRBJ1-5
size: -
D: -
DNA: TGTGCCACTCAAAGGGACACTCAAAATCAGCCCCAGCATTTT
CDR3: CATQRDTQNQPQHF

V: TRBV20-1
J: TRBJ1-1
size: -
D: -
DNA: TGCAGTGCTAGACCCGGGGATGGAGCTTTCTTT
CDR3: CSARPGDGAFF

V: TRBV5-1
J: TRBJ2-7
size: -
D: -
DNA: TGCGCCAGCAGCTTCGAGGAGGGGAGCTCCTACGAGCAGTACTTC
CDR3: CASSFEEGSSYEQYF